One and the same sample provided the 9 T cell receptor beta chains below, sequenced in a study of T cells in Graves' hyperthyroidism and ophthalmopathy. Amplified regions were TCR beta CDR3 sequences from RNA transcripts. The HTBI set primed first-round TCR CDR3 RT-PCR. TCRdb redid the calling of the multiplex PCR reads with MiXCR, one entry per CDR3 protein. Of 480,000 or so distinct CDR3 sequences in the sample, over 45% are singletons; the top ten hold about 45%. Sequencing was carried out using peripheral blood or thyroid tissue (not recorded which). The receptor source for this set is an adult woman with Graves' disease, either hyperthyroidism or ophthalmopathy (not recorded which).

The chain recombines TRBV11-2 with TRBJ2-5; 7 bases map to TRBD1. The CDR3 has 17 residues. Looked up from germline, CDR1 is SGHAT and CDR2 is FQNNGV. The CDR3 bases are TGTGCGAGCTCCGGTAGCTCCAAAGGGGGCCTCCAAGAGACCCAGTACTTC. It codes for CASSGSSKGGLQETQYF.

This clonotype has a handful of counts. CDR3 in DNA: TGCGCCAGCGCGGGACAGACGAACACTGAAGCTTTCTTT. Amino acid sequence: CASAGQTNTEAFF. This chain joins TRBV5-1 and TRBJ1-1; 7 nucleotides match TRBD1. Germline V CDR1 and CDR2: SGHRS, YFSETQ. Trimming cost V 7 bases and J 1 base; bases outside gene matches: 4. This CDR3 contains 13 residues.

The V call is TRBV2, the J call TRBJ2-1; unclear D gene. The V end was cut by 8 bases, the J end by 5 bases, with 10 bases between. This CDR3 is 12 amino acids long. Per germline, CDR1 SNHLY and CDR2 FYNNEI. CDR3 region: CASGPWHNEQFF. The CDR3 region has the DNA TGTGCCAGCGGACCGTGGCACAATGAGCAGTTCTTC.

This clonotype was observed once. The chain recombines TRBV20-1 with TRBJ1-5; D might be TRBD1 (5 bases). With 3 bases removed from V and 11 bases from J, the gap between germline ends came to 20 bases. Germline values: CDR1 DFQATT, CDR2 SNEGSKA (reference sequence). This CDR3 is 14 amino acids long. The CDR3 DNA is TGCAGTGCTAGTAGGGTGGCAGGGAAGGAGACCCAGCATTTT. Its translation: CSASRVAGKETQHF.

The rearrangement links TRBV10-3 to TRBJ1-2, with TRBD1 identical over 9 bases. Trimming removed 3 bases from V and 4 bases from J; junction bases left unmatched: 6. CDR3 size: 15 residues. Germline CDR1 and CDR2: ENHRY and SYGVKD. CDR3 loop: CAISDTDRGSYGYTF. The CDR3 region has the DNA TGTGCCATCAGTGACACCGACAGGGGGTCCTATGGCTACACCTTC.

CDR3 loop: CASSLWDGGFGYTF. The CDR3 DNA is TGTGCCAGCAGTTTATGGGACGGGGGTTTTGGCTACACCTTC. The V gene is TRBV25-1, the J gene TRBJ1-2; maybe TRBD1 (5 bases). Deletions cut 5 bases from V and 7 bases from J, with 17 bases between. Germline CDR1 reads MGHDK; CDR2 reads SYGVNS. The CDR3 loop spans 14 amino acids.

This chain links TRBV7-8 with TRBJ2-5, with D possibly called TRBD1 or TRBD2 (5 bases each). From germline, CDR1 is SGHVS and CDR2 FQNEAQ. Trimming stripped 5 bases from V and 2 bases from J, with 12 bases between. The CDR3 contains 14 residues. The CDR3 is CASSTRDPQETQYF. The CDR3 DNA reads TGTGCCAGCAGCACCCGGGACCCTCAAGAGACCCAGTACTTC.

Ten or more counts support this clonotype. The gene calls are TRBV6-6 and TRBJ1-5; maybe TRBD1 (5 bases). Per germline, CDR1 MNHNY and CDR2 SVGAGI (reference sequence). Trimming stripped 2 bases from V and 4 bases from J, with 6 bases between. The CDR3 has 13 amino acids. The CDR3 loop reads CASSYGGNQPQHF. CDR3 DNA: TGTGCCAGCAGTTACGGGGGAAATCAGCCCCAGCATTTT.

The V and J genes are TRBV29-1 and TRBJ1-1; D possibly corresponds to TRBD1 (5 bases). V was shortened by 4 bases and J by 0 bases, with 12 bases between the two germline ends. CDR1 and CDR2 (germline): SQVTM, ANQGSEA. This CDR3 is built from 14 residues. The CDR3 region has the DNA TGCAGCGTTGTGACAGTCCGCATGAACACTGAAGCTTTCTTT. This encodes CSVVTVRMNTEAFF.